Included here is one T cell receptor (beta chain) sequence, with context. The data originate from a study of technical replicates of blood from a handful of donors. The table came from immunoSEQ multiplex PCR; TCRdb's copy has only in-frame clones and leaves some out. The table lists 50,000 to 70,000 clones, 85% to 95% of them singletons, with about 3.9% in the top ten. CDR1 and CDR2 from the germline V gene are LNHNV and YYDKDF (reference sequence). Trimming cost V 2 bases and J 2 bases; bases outside gene matches: 2. This CDR3 spans 16 amino acids. The sequence was collected from a human donor in good health. Some clones in this sample may be carry-over from other donors' samples. The V and J genes are TRBV15 and TRBJ2-3, with 12 bases matching TRBD2. The specimen sequenced was PBMCs. As DNA, the CDR3 is TGTGCCACCAGCAGAACTAGCGGGAGGCTCACAGATACGCAGTATTTT. It encodes CATSRTSGRLTDTQYF.